The clone carrying this TCR beta chain was observed many times. The sample comes from a study of Graves' ophthalmopathy and Graves' hyperthyroidism. The CDR3 spans 12 residues. V was shortened by 1 base and J by 8 bases, with 11 bases between the two germline ends. CDR1 and CDR2 from the germline V gene are DFQATT and SNEGSKA (reference sequence). TCR beta CDR3 amplification used RNA transcripts. Second-round multiplex PCR came after first-round RT-PCR with HTBI primers. In TCRdb, the multiplex PCR reads were re-called with MiXCR into one record per CDR3 protein. The sample includes almost 750,000 distinct CDR3 sequences, 35% to 50% of them seen just once.

This clonotype originated in an adult man with Graves' ophthalmopathy. This rearrangement joins TRBV20-1 to TRBJ1-2; D is ambiguous. Sequenced: peripheral blood. CDR3 residues: CSARVILWGYTF. The CDR3 nucleotides read TGCAGTGCTAGAGTCATCCTTTGGGGCTACACCTTC.